This TCR beta chain was sequenced during a study of memory CD8 T cells in hepatitis C reinfection. The time point was: pre-reinfection, 55 to 20 weeks before reinfection detection. The sorted cells went straight to TCR sequencing with no prior in vitro expansion. Method: immunoSEQ multiplex PCR; TCRdb's copy keeps in-frame clones and lacks some. The sample holds tens of thousands of clones, roughly nine tenths seen once. Material: naive CD8+ T cells sorted from blood. The sequence derives from a man younger than 35 with hepatitis C virus infection.

CDR3 amino acids: CASSGRQYGGTEAFF. CDR3 sequence (DNA): TGTGCCAGCAGCGGGAGACAGTACGGGGGCACTGAAGCTTTCTTT. The J gene is TRBJ1-1, the V gene TRBV7-2; perhaps TRBD1 as D (5 bases). CDR1 is SGHTA and CDR2 is FQGNSA in the germline V gene. Trimming left V 5 bases short and J 4 bases short, with 17 bases between. The CDR3 covers 15 residues.